The clone carrying this T cell receptor (beta chain) has ten or more counts. The time point was: sample taken at primary tumor resection. The CDR3 covers 15 residues. Trimming took 3 bases from V and 1 from J, leaving 16 bases between them. Germline V gene lookup returns CDR1 DFQATT and CDR2 SNEGSKA (reference sequence). The data originate from a study of spatial heterogeneity in lung cancer. Each CDR3 protein gets one entry after TCRdb re-called the 5' RACE reads with MiXCR. The sample has approximately 40,000 distinct CDR3 sequences; approximately 6.2% are singletons. J is TRBJ2-7 and V is TRBV20-1; D tentatively reads TRBD1 or TRBD2 (6 bases each). The source material was PBMCs, sampled at surgery. The receptor comes from a female donor with early-stage non-small cell lung cancer. DNA of the CDR3: TGCAGTGCTAGTTACTTCGGGGGCGGTTCCTACGAGCAGTACTTC. This encodes CSASYFGGGSYEQYF.